Below, one T cell receptor beta chain is given with its context. This record belongs to a study of shared clonotypes between healthy human individuals. Positively selected for CCR7, the CD45RO-negative cells used as naive CD8 cells excluded terminally differentiated effector memory CD45RA+ cells. V lost 4 bases to trimming and J lost 6 bases, with 10 bases between them. Germline lookup yields CDR1 MNHNY and CDR2 SVGAGI (reference sequence). CDR3 length: 13 amino acids. Using immunoSEQ multiplex PCR, the repertoire was profiled, and TCRdb retains in-frame clones only, with some absent. The data show about 2 million clones, approximately 94% seen once.

Sequenced input: naive CD8+ T cells sorted from blood. The V call is TRBV6-6, the J call TRBJ2-1, with unresolved D. The sequence was collected from a man aged 18-30 years in good health. The CDR3 DNA reads TGTGCCAGCAGTTTCCCAGACCTCAATGAGCAGTTCTTC. This sequence encodes CASSFPDLNEQFF.